These 9 T cell receptor beta chains were all obtained from the same sample, sequenced in a study of blood T cells in healthy people across ages. The use of a sample-barcoded 5' primer and a J-beta primer mix characterized a second PCR of about 7 to 12 cycles. One entry per CDR3 protein, called by TCRdb with MiXCR from the 5' RACE reads. The data show almost 1 million distinct CDR3 sequences, roughly half seen once. The sequenced material came from blood. The source of these receptors is a woman aged 60 to 75 in good health.

The gene calls are TRBV6-6 and TRBJ1-5; 7 bases agree with TRBD1. The germline CDR1 and CDR2 sequences are MNHNY and SVGAGI (reference sequence). The CDR3 loop spans 16 amino acids. The J segment lost 0 bases and the V segment lost 4 bases, leaving 6 bases of the junction unmatched. CDR3 region: CASSWGQRDSNQPQHF. DNA for the CDR3: TGTGCCAGCAGTTGGGGACAGAGGGATAGCAATCAGCCCCAGCATTTT.

The CDR3 bases are TGTGCCAGCAGTTTTACTGAAAACATTCAGTACTTC. Amino acids: CASSFTENIQYF. The chain has TRBV12-3 or TRBV12-4 and TRBJ2-4; D is uncertain. This CDR3 has 12 amino acids. Trimming stripped 3 bases from V and 5 bases from J, with 5 bases between.

This clonotype was counted a few times. At one end, the junction sequence differs from germline, possibly due to a read error. The genes are TRBV28 and TRBJ2-1; 10 nucleotides agree with TRBD2. The CDR3 sequence is 15 residues long. Germline lookup yields CDR1 MDHEN and CDR2 SYDVKM. The DNA of the CDR3 is TGTGCCAGCAGCTATCTAGCGGGGGACGCCAATGAGCAGTTTTTC. Amino acid sequence: CASSYLAGDANEQFF.

The sample holds many counts of this clonotype. The chain carries TRBV9 and TRBJ2-3; D ambiguous. The CDR3 loop spans 12 amino acids. Trimming stripped 3 bases from V and 4 bases from J, with 6 bases between. The germline gives CDR1 SGDLS, CDR2 YYNGEE. CDR3 in amino acids: CASSDRADTQYF. The CDR3, as DNA: TGTGCCAGCAGCGATAGAGCAGATACGCAGTATTTT. Supplemented by reference TRBV9 and TRBJ2-3, the full variable domain reads DSGVTQTPKHLITATGQRVTLRCSPRSGDLSVYWYQQSLDQGLQFLIQYYNGEERAKGNILERFSAQQFPDLHSELNLSSLELGDSALYFCASSDRADTQYFGPGTRLTVL.

This chain connects TRBV12-3 or TRBV12-4 to TRBJ2-3; D gene uncertain. The CDR3 runs to 16 residues. With 1 base removed from V and 2 bases from J, the gap between germline ends came to 13 bases. CDR3 in amino acids: CASSLDKGRITDTQYF. The CDR3 DNA follows: TGTGCCAGCAGTTTAGATAAGGGTAGAATCACAGATACGCAGTATTTT.

The chain joins TRBV6-5 to TRBJ2-1; 10 nucleotides agree with TRBD1. Unmatched junction bases numbered 10, after V lost 6 bases and J lost 8 bases. CDR1 is MNHEY and CDR2 is SVGAGI in the germline V gene. The CDR3 contains 15 residues. The CDR3 nucleotides read TGTGCCAGCAGGACAGGGGGCCCTAGCTCCCATGAGCAGTTCTTC. Translated: CASRTGGPSSHEQFF.

The chain uses TRBV29-1 and TRBJ2-1; D ambiguous. V lost 7 bases and J lost 0, with 10 bases in between. This CDR3 region has 13 residues. Germline V lookup: CDR1 SQVTM, CDR2 ANQGSEA. CDR3 in DNA: TGCAGCGGGGCCTCGAGCTCCTACAATGAGCAGTTCTTC. Amino acid sequence: CSGASSSYNEQFF.

V and J are TRBV27 and TRBJ2-1; no reliable D call. The CDR3 covers 15 residues. Trimming stripped 4 bases from V and 0 bases from J, with 10 bases between. Germline V gene data show CDR1 as MNHEY and CDR2 as SMNVEV (reference sequence). In nucleotides, the CDR3 is TGTGCCAGCAGTTCTTCTCTAAGCTCCTACAATGAGCAGTTCTTC. Its translation is CASSSSLSSYNEQFF.

The chain has TRBV6-6 and TRBJ1-1; D is unclear. Trimming stripped 2 bases from V and 3 bases from J, with 7 bases between. This CDR3 has 13 amino acids. Germline assignment: CDR1 MNHNY and CDR2 SVGAGI (reference sequence). This chain's CDR3 is CASSYRADTEAFF. DNA of the CDR3: TGTGCCAGCAGTTACCGAGCGGACACTGAAGCTTTCTTT.